This passage covers 28 T cell receptor beta chains from one sample sequenced in a study of STAT5B mutations in CD4+ large granular lymphocyte leukemia. Measured with immunoSEQ multiplex PCR; TCRdb has only the in-frame clones, and not every one. The sample comprises around 35,000 clones, around four fifths of which are singletons, and about 0.3% rests with the top ten. The sequencing sample was made of CD4+ T cells from blood buffy coats. The receptors derive from a human donor in good health.

The chain links TRBV7-9 to TRBJ1-1; D is undetermined. Trimming cost V 6 bases and J 2 bases, with 13 bases left between them. The CDR3 is made up of 14 amino acids. Germline CDR1 is SEHNR and CDR2 is FQNEAQ (reference sequence). CDR3 in amino acids: CASRDGLANTEAFF. The CDR3 DNA reads as TGTGCCAGCAGAGACGGCCTAGCCAACACTGAAGCTTTCTTT.

The rearrangement joins TRBV6-4 to TRBJ1-1, with TRBD1 matching over 7 bases. Trimming removed 2 bases from V and 4 bases from J; junction bases left unmatched: 4. Germline assignment: CDR1 MRHNA and CDR2 SNTAGT. There are 14 residues in the CDR3. The CDR3 reads CASSDETGSTEAFF. CDR3 DNA sequence: TGTGCCAGCAGTGACGAGACAGGGAGCACTGAAGCTTTCTTT.

The genes are TRBV5-6 and TRBJ1-2; TRBD1 agrees at 7 bases. With 0 bases clipped from V and 5 bases from J, the junction kept 4 bases outside the gene matches. The CDR3 spans 14 residues. Germline CDR1 is SGHDT and CDR2 is YYEEEE. CDR3 sequence (DNA): TGTGCCAGCAGCTTGGTAGGACAGGAGTATGGCTACACCTTC. This gives the protein CASSLVGQEYGYTF.

CDR3: CASSFADAREQYF. The DNA for the CDR3 is TGTGCCAGCAGCTTCGCGGACGCTCGCGAGCAGTACTTC. The chain has TRBV7-2 and TRBJ2-7, with unresolved D. Germline CDR1 reads SGHTA; CDR2 reads FQGNSA. V gave up 3 bases and J gave up 6 bases, with 12 bases separating them. The CDR3 loop spans 13 amino acids.

This sequence joins TRBV15 and TRBJ2-1; a weak D match, TRBD1 (5 bases). Looked up from germline, CDR1 is LNHNV and CDR2 is YYDKDF (reference sequence). Between the trimmed V and J ends, which lost 0 bases and 4 bases, there was a span of 16 bases. This CDR3 contains 17 residues. The CDR3 here is CATSRDLQGGAYNEQFF. The CDR3 DNA follows: TGTGCCACCAGCAGAGATCTTCAGGGTGGGGCTTACAATGAGCAGTTCTTC.

The rearrangement links TRBV6-5 to TRBJ1-4; 9 nucleotides align to TRBD1. Germline assignment: CDR1 MNHEY and CDR2 SVGAGI. Trimming cost V 3 bases and J 4 bases; bases outside gene matches: 6. The CDR3 contains 16 residues. CDR3 nucleotide sequence: TGTGCCAGCAGTTATTATACAGGGGGCGTTAATGAAAAACTGTTTTTT. It codes for CASSYYTGGVNEKLFF.

This clone was recorded once. A read error may produce the germline difference seen at one junction end. This chain joins TRBV7-2 and TRBJ2-1; 8 nucleotides agree with TRBD2. This CDR3 spans 14 amino acids. The V gene's germline CDR1 is SGHTA and CDR2 FQGNSA. The CDR3 region is CASNLAGTYNEQFF. In DNA, the CDR3 is TGTGCCAGCAACTTAGCGGGGACTTACAATGAGCAGTTCTTC.

This rearrangement joins TRBV6-6 to TRBJ2-1, with 10 nucleotides matching TRBD1. Per germline, CDR1 MNHNY and CDR2 SVGAGI (reference sequence). The CDR3 runs 15 residues. J lost 6 bases, V lost 5 bases, and 7 bases had no gene match. The DNA for the CDR3 is TGTGCCAGCAGTAGGGACAGGGGATGGGGCAATGAGCAGTTCTTC. Amino acids: CASSRDRGWGNEQFF.

The chain has TRBV5-5 and TRBJ2-1, with 9 positions matching TRBD1. The J segment lost 7 bases and the V segment lost 4 bases, leaving 6 bases of the junction unmatched. The CDR3 extends over 14 amino acids. Germline CDR1 SGHKS, CDR2 YYEKEE (reference sequence). The CDR3 DNA is TGTGCCAGCAGCCAGACGGGACAGGGTAATGAGCAGTTCTTC. It translates to CASSQTGQGNEQFF.

There are a few counts of this clone. The genes are TRBV2 and TRBJ1-1; TRBD1 is a possible D gene (6 bases). Trimming cost V 6 bases and J 0 bases, with 20 bases left between them. Germline assignment: CDR1 SNHLY and CDR2 FYNNEI. The CDR3 loop spans 17 amino acids. The DNA for the CDR3 is TGTGCCAGCAGCGGACCTTGGACAGTATTCATGAACACTGAAGCTTTCTTT. It is translated as CASSGPWTVFMNTEAFF.

This clone was picked up a small number of times. This chain joins TRBV7-3 and TRBJ2-2; 13 bases line up with TRBD2. Germline V CDR1 and CDR2: SGHTA, FQGTGA. The CDR3 extends over 19 amino acids. The trim removed 1 base at V and 6 bases at J, leaving 11 bases unmatched. The CDR3 protein is CASSLSPGLAGKGSGELFF. The DNA for the CDR3 is TGTGCCAGCAGCTTAAGCCCGGGACTAGCGGGAAAAGGCTCCGGGGAGCTGTTTTTT.

The chain recombines TRBV5-1 with TRBJ1-2, with D maybe TRBD1 (5 bases). The germline gives CDR1 SGHRS, CDR2 YFSETQ. Trimming pared 0 bases from V and 0 bases from J, leaving 9 bases between. The CDR3 is 15 residues long. Here the CDR3 reads CASSLGTGPNYGYTF. The CDR3 DNA reads TGCGCCAGCAGCTTGGGCACAGGACCTAACTATGGCTACACCTTC.

CDR3: CASSYQLAGGLNEQFF. Here the CDR3 DNA reads TGTGCCAGCAGTTATCAACTAGCGGGGGGGCTCAATGAGCAGTTCTTC. The chain links TRBV6-6 to TRBJ2-1, with 13 bases lining up with TRBD2. The CDR3 is made up of 16 amino acids. Germline values: CDR1 MNHNY, CDR2 SVGAGI (reference sequence). The junction had 5 bases not matched to a gene; V was cut back by 3 bases and J by 6 bases.

This chain connects TRBV27 to TRBJ2-4; unclear D gene. CDR3 length equals 15 residues. Trimming stripped 5 bases from V and 7 bases from J, with 18 bases between. Germline CDR1 is MNHEY and CDR2 is SMNVEV (reference sequence). The CDR3 loop is CASSTWTDDMNIQYF. The CDR3 bases are TGTGCCAGCAGTACCTGGACGGATGATATGAACATTCAGTACTTC.

This chain uses TRBV7-2 with TRBJ2-2, with 9 bases fitting TRBD2. V lost 2 bases and J lost 3; bases outside the gene matches: 10. The CDR3 sequence is 18 residues long. CDR1 is SGHTA, CDR2 FQGNSA, per germline. CDR3 bases: TGTGCCAGCAGCTTACCCCCGGGTAGCGGGAGTGACACCGGGGAGCTGTTTTTT. It specifies CASSLPPGSGSDTGELFF.

The gene calls are TRBV28 and TRBJ1-5, with 10 bases matching TRBD1. V was clipped by 6 bases and J by 9 bases; unmatched bases: 11. Germline V gene data show CDR1 as MDHEN and CDR2 as SYDVKM. This CDR3 region has 15 residues. Here the CDR3 reads CASSSLGTGVRPQHF. In nucleotides, the CDR3 is TGTGCCAGCAGCTCCCTTGGGACAGGGGTACGGCCCCAGCATTTT.

The chain employs TRBV6-6 and TRBJ1-1; D is perhaps TRBD1 (6 bases). The V end lost 6 bases, the J end lost 5 bases, and 13 bases lay between the germline ends. Germline V gives CDR1 MNHNY, CDR2 SVGAGI (reference sequence). The CDR3 length is 13 residues. The CDR3 is CASSYNQGTEAFF. The CDR3 DNA is TGTGCCAGCAGCTATAATCAGGGGACTGAAGCTTTCTTT.

The chain is built from TRBV2 and TRBJ2-5; 10 bases are shared with TRBD1. Trimming at V came to 6 bases and at J to 4 bases, leaving 5 bases not matched to a gene. The CDR3 length is 14 residues. Germline V lookup: CDR1 SNHLY, CDR2 FYNNEI. The DNA of the CDR3 is TGTGCCAGCAGCCAGGACAGGGGGAGAGAGACCCAGTACTTC. Translation gives CASSQDRGRETQYF. Variable domain in full (rest from reference TRBV2 and TRBJ2-5): EPEVTQTPSHQVTQMGQEVILRCVPISNHLYFYWYRQILGQKVEFLVSFYNNEISEKSEIFDDQFSVERPDGSNFTLKIRSTKLEDSAMYFCASSQDRGRETQYFGPGTRLLVL.

Written as DNA, the CDR3 is TGTGCCAGCAGCCCGGACAGGAGCTCCTACAATGAGCAGTTCTTC. Translated: CASSPDRSSYNEQFF. The V call is TRBV6-6, the J call TRBJ2-1; 7 bases line up with TRBD1. V lost 6 bases to trimming and J lost 0 bases; unmatched junction nucleotides: 5. In germline, CDR1 is MNHNY, CDR2 SVGAGI (reference sequence). The CDR3 sequence is 15 residues long.

The chain couples TRBV11-2 to TRBJ2-7; the match to TRBD2 covers 8 bases. The CDR3 loop spans 16 amino acids. After removal of 3 bases from V and 7 bases from J, the junction contained 14 bases not matched to a gene. CDR1 is SGHAT, CDR2 FQNNGV, per germline. CDR3 amino acids: CASSLWGGGSNREQYF. CDR3 DNA sequence: TGTGCCAGCAGCTTGTGGGGCGGGGGGTCAAATAGGGAGCAGTACTTC. Complete variable domain (other parts from reference TRBV11-2 and TRBJ2-7): EAGVAQSPRYKIIEKRQSVAFWCNPISGHATLYWYQQILGQGPKLLIQFQNNGVVDDSQLPKDRFSAERLKGVDSTLKIQPAKLEDSAVYLCASSLWGGGSNREQYFGPGTRLTVT.

The gene calls are TRBV7-9 and TRBJ1-2, with D unclear. CDR1 SEHNR and CDR2 FQNEAQ come from the germline V gene (reference sequence). This CDR3 contains 12 residues. V shed 5 bases and J shed 6 bases, with 10 bases lying between them. The CDR3 loop is CASSKRRDGYTF. CDR3 bases: TGTGCCAGCAGCAAACGGCGGGATGGCTACACCTTC.

This clone was recorded a few times. The V gene is TRBV16, the J gene TRBJ1-2; D is undetermined. CDR3 length: 14 amino acids. The V and J ends lost 2 bases and 0 bases respectively, with 7 bases between them. The germline V gene has CDR1 KGHSY and CDR2 FQNENV. DNA for the CDR3: TGTGCCAGCAGCCAACCGTACCCTAACTATGGCTACACCTTC. Residues: CASSQPYPNYGYTF.

The chain employs TRBV6-6 and TRBJ2-1; the match to TRBD2 covers 7 bases. V lost 10 bases and J lost 1; bases outside the gene matches: 7. CDR3 length equals 14 residues. CDR1 and CDR2 from the germline V gene are MNHNY and SVGAGI (reference sequence). The CDR3 coding sequence is TGTGCCACCTTCGGGACTACGTCCTACAATGAGCAGTTCTTC. This gives the protein CATFGTTSYNEQFF.

This clone turned up a few times. The chain employs TRBV7-2 and TRBJ2-7, with 12 bases fitting TRBD2. The CDR3 extends over 15 amino acids. With 4 bases clipped from V and 5 bases from J, the junction kept 6 bases outside the gene matches. Looked up from germline, CDR1 is SGHTA and CDR2 is FQGNSA. The CDR3 loop is CASSSRLAGADEQYF. CDR3 nucleotides: TGTGCCAGCAGCTCCCGACTAGCGGGAGCGGACGAGCAGTACTTC.

In its sample, this clone was seen a few times. V and J are TRBV5-1 and TRBJ2-7; D is undetermined. This CDR3 is built from 12 residues. V gave up 2 bases and J gave up 3 bases, with 6 bases separating them. Germline CDR1 is SGHRS and CDR2 is YFSETQ. The CDR3: CASSLPSYEQYF. The CDR3 coding sequence is TGCGCCAGCAGCTTACCAAGCTACGAGCAGTACTTC.

The V and J genes are TRBV11-3 and TRBJ1-5; no reliable D call. This CDR3 spans 14 amino acids. With 0 bases removed from V and 2 bases from J, the gap between germline ends came to 5 bases. Germline values: CDR1 SGHNT, CDR2 YENEEA. In DNA form, the CDR3 reads TGTGCCAGCAGCTTAGACGGGGGCAATCAGCCCCAGCATTTT. It specifies CASSLDGGNQPQHF.

The V gene is TRBV19, the J gene TRBJ1-3; no firm D call. CDR3 length: 14 amino acids. V was trimmed by 4 bases and J by 4 bases, leaving 11 bases between them. Per germline, CDR1 LNHDA and CDR2 SQIVND (reference sequence). For the CDR3, the DNA is TGTGCCAGTAGTACTATCGAGAGCGGAAACACCATATATTTT. Translated, it gives CASSTIESGNTIYF.

The chain links TRBV19 to TRBJ2-2, with 8 bases identical to TRBD2. The CDR3 sequence is 15 residues long. V dropped 6 bases and J dropped 6; count of bases not matched to a gene: 9. From germline, CDR1 is LNHDA and CDR2 SQIVND (reference sequence). CDR3 DNA sequence: TGTGCCAGTAGGGAAAATAGCGGGACCGCCGGGGAGCTGTTTTTT. It encodes CASRENSGTAGELFF.